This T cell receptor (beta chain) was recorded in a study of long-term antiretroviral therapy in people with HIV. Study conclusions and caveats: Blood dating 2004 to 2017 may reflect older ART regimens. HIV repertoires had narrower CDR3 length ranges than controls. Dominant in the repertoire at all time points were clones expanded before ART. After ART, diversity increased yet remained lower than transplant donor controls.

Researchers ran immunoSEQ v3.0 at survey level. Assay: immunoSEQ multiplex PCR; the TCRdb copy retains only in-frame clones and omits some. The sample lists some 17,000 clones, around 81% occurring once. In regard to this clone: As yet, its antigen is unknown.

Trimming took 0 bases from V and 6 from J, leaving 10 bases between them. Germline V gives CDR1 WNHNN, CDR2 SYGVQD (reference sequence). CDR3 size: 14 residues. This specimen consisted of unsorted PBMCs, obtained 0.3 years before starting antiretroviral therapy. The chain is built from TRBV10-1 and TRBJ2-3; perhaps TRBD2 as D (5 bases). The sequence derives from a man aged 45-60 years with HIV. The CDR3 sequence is CASSESRPGDTQYF. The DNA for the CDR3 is TGCGCCAGCAGTGAGTCCCGTCCGGGGGATACGCAGTATTTT.